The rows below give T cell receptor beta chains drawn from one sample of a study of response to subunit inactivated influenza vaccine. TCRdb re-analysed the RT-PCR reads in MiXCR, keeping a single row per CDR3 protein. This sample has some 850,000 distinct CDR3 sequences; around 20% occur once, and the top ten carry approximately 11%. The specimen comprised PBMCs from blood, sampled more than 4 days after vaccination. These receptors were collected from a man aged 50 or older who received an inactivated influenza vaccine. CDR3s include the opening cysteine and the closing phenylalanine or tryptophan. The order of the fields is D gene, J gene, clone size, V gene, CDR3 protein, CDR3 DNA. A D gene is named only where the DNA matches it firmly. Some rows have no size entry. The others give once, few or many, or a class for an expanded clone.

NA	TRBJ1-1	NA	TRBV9	CASSPRQAYGTEAFF	TGTGCCAGCAGCCCACGACAGGCCTACGGCACTGAAGCTTTCTTT
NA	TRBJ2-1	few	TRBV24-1	CATSGTGPTYNEQFF	TGTGCCACCAGTGGTACCGGGCCGACCTACAATGAGCAGTTCTTC
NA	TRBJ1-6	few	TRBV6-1	CASSEGVPSGSPLHF	TGTGCCAGCAGTGAAGGTGTCCCCTCCGGTTCACCCCTCCACTTT
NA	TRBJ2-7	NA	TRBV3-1	CASSQDSGGSSYEHYF	TGTGCCAGCAGCCAAGATTCTGGCGGCAGCTCCTACGAGCACTACTTC
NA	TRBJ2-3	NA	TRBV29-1	CSVGVGGASDTQYF	TGCAGCGTTGGAGTTGGGGGAGCCTCAGATACGCAGTATTTT
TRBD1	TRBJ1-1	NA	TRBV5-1	CASSRRTGGTEAFF	TGCGCCAGCAGCCGACGGACAGGGGGCACTGAAGCTTTCTTT
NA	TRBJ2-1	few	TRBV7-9	CASSLVSASEQFF	TGTGCCAGCAGCTTAGTTTCGGCAAGTGAGCAGTTCTTC
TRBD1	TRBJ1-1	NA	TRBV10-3	CANGQGSTEAFF	TGTGCCAACGGACAGGGGTCGACTGAAGCTTTCTTT
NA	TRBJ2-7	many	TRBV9	CASSVEGSVIYEQYF	TGTGCCAGCAGCGTAGAGGGTAGTGTAATCTACGAGCAGTACTTC
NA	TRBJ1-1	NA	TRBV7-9	CASSLPGAGAFF	TGTGCCAGCAGCTTGCCCGGGGCCGGGGCTTTCTTT
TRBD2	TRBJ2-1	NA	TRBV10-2	CASSLPGLAANEQFF	TGCGCCAGCAGTCTTCCGGGACTAGCGGCCAATGAGCAGTTCTTC
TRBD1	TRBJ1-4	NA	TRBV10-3	CAITIGQGGEKLFF	TGTGCCATCACCATCGGACAGGGCGGTGAAAAACTGTTTTTT
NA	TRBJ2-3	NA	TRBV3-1	CASSQGPGLSTDTQYF	TGTGCCAGCAGCCAGGGCCCGGGACTTAGCACAGATACGCAGTATTTT
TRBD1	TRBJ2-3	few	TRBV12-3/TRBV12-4	CASSTRGARGRTDTQYF	TGTGCCAGCAGTACCCGCGGAGCCAGGGGGCGCACAGATACGCAGTATTTT
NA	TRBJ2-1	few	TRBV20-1	CSARAGSYVEQFF	TGCAGTGCTCGCGCCGGGAGCTATGTAGAGCAGTTCTTC
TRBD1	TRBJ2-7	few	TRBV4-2	CASSQEGQPSYEQYF	TGTGCCAGCAGCCAAGAGGGACAGCCTTCCTACGAGCAGTACTTC
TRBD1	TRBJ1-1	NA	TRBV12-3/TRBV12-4	CASSLRQGLNTEAFF	TGTGCCAGCAGTTTAAGACAGGGGCTGAACACTGAAGCTTTCTTT
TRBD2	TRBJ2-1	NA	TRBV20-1	CSALPGTSRNEQFF	TGCAGTGCCCTACCCGGGACTAGCCGCAATGAGCAGTTCTTC
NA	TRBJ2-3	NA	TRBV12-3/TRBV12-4	CAISRSTDTQYF	TGTGCCATCAGCCGGAGCACAGATACGCAGTATTTT
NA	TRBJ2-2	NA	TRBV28	CASSTPSVGELFF	TGTGCCAGCAGTACCCCCTCAGTCGGGGAGCTGTTTTTT
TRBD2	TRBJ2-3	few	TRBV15	CATSREVGLAGGKDTQYF	TGTGCCACCAGCAGAGAGGTGGGACTAGCGGGAGGCAAAGATACGCAGTATTTT
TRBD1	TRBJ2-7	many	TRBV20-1	CSARGQGVYEQYF	TGCAGTGCTAGGGGGCAGGGGGTGTACGAGCAGTACTTC